This TCR beta chain was profiled in a study of Ad26.COV2.S vaccination and SARS-CoV-2 variants. Whole-study context: Each vaccinee took Ad26.COV2.S intramuscularly, once or twice 56 days apart. General study results and limits: CD8+ and CD4+ T cells specific for spike reportedly responded with substantial breadth after vaccination.

This CDR3 has 16 amino acids. Germline V gives CDR1 SGHVS, CDR2 FQNEAQ. V dropped 1 base and J dropped 0; count of bases not matched to a gene: 3. Regarding treatment: roughly 19 received Ad26.COV2.S at low or high dose, single or two shots; 5 received placebo; per-sample allocation not given. Collection of the samples took place on day 63 after the first injection of vaccine or placebo. Cohort 1b enrolled adults aged 18-55 years in Boston. This clone showed up just once. Antigen: not known. Libraries were prepared by immunoSEQ multiplex PCR; TCRdb keeps only in-frame clonotypes and omits some of them. The sample carries hundreds of thousands of clones, 90% recorded once.

This clonotype was obtained from a person between 18 and 60 years old who received the Ad26.COV2.S COVID-19 vaccine or a placebo. The chain links TRBV7-8 to TRBJ2-3; the match to TRBD2 covers 8 bases. Sequenced material: peripheral blood, taken in a trial of Ad26.COV2.S vaccine versus placebo. The CDR3 DNA reads as TGTGCCAGCAGCTTAGATGTAGCGGGGAGCACAGATACGCAGTATTTT. Its translation: CASSLDVAGSTDTQYF. Combining the CDR3 with reference TRBV7-8 and TRBJ2-3 gives the whole variable domain GAGVSQSPRYKVAKRGQDVALRCDPISGHVSLFWYQQALGQGPEFLTYFQNEAQLDKSGLPSDRFFAERPEGSVSTLKIQRTQQEDSAVYLCASSLDVAGSTDTQYFGPGTRLTVL.